A single sample is the source of the 25 T cell receptor beta chains below, sequenced in a study of shared clonotypes between healthy human individuals. The repertoire was sequenced with immunoSEQ multiplex PCR; TCRdb's copy has only in-frame clones and lacks some. This sample has about 530,000 clones; 75% to 80% occur once, and the top ten carry about 12%. The sequencing input was PBMCs. These TCRs come from a woman aged 35 to 49 in good health. Some clones in this sample may be carry-over from other donors' samples.

This rearrangement joins TRBV10-3 to TRBJ1-2, with D uncertain. Trimming took off 10 bases at V and 7 bases at J, with 16 bases between the two ends. This CDR3 spans 12 amino acids. Germline V gives CDR1 ENHRY, CDR2 SYGVKD. CDR3 residues: CATLGTGRGYTF. CDR3 nucleotides: TGTGCCACCTTGGGAACGGGCCGTGGCTACACCTTC.

V usage is TRBV6-6 and J usage is TRBJ2-7, with 7 positions matching TRBD2. With 7 bases clipped from V and 10 bases from J, the junction kept 7 bases outside the gene matches. The germline V gene has CDR1 MNHNY and CDR2 SVGAGI (reference sequence). CDR3 length equals 11 residues. The CDR3 nucleotides read TGTGCCAGCAACAACGCGGGACTACAGTACTTC. Residues: CASNNAGLQYF.

The rearrangement links TRBV7-8 to TRBJ1-2, with TRBD1 as a possible D gene (6 bases). Germline CDR1 SGHVS, CDR2 FQNEAQ. The germline V and J ends were trimmed by 7 bases and 14 bases, with 17 bases remaining between them. This CDR3 contains 11 residues. The chain's CDR3 is CASIRGGVPTF. CDR3 bases: TGTGCCAGCATAAGGGGGGGAGTCCCAACCTTC.

This chain connects TRBV7-9 to TRBJ2-1, with TRBD2 matching over 13 bases. After removal of 5 bases from V and 0 bases from J, the junction contained 10 bases not matched to a gene. The CDR3 has 19 residues. The germline CDR1 and CDR2 sequences are SEHNR and FQNEAQ (reference sequence). DNA for the CDR3: TGTGCCAGCAGCCGGGGGGCACTAGCGGGAGGGAGCTCCTACAATGAGCAGTTCTTC. Its protein is CASSRGALAGGSSYNEQFF.

The J gene is TRBJ2-1, the V gene TRBV19; 16 nucleotides match TRBD2. Losses at the gene ends were 1 base for V and 0 bases for J; bases not matched to a gene: 3. Germline V gives CDR1 LNHDA, CDR2 SQIVND (reference sequence). The CDR3 sequence is 19 residues long. CDR3 nucleotides: TGTGCCAGTAGTATAGCGGGACTAGCGGGAGGGCCCTCCTACAATGAGCAGTTCTTC. Translated, it gives CASSIAGLAGGPSYNEQFF. Filled out from reference TRBV19 and TRBJ2-1, the complete variable domain reads DGGITQSPKYLFRKEGQNVTLSCEQNLNHDAMYWYRQDPGQGLRLIYYSQIVNDFQKGDIAEGYSVSREKKESFPLTVTSAQKNPTAFYLCASSIAGLAGGPSYNEQFFGPGTRLTVL.

The chain links TRBV29-1 to TRBJ2-1; D is perhaps TRBD2 (6 bases). Germline V CDR1 and CDR2: SQVTM, ANQGSEA. The CDR3 is made up of 14 amino acids. V was trimmed by 6 bases and J by 8 bases, leaving 20 bases between them. The DNA for the CDR3 is TGCAGCGTCAAAACCGGACTACCCGGGGATGAGCAGTTCTTC. It specifies CSVKTGLPGDEQFF.

The CDR3: CASSPGQGTSYEQYF. The CDR3 nucleotides are TGTGCCAGCAGCCCGGGACAGGGCACATCCTACGAGCAGTACTTC. The rearrangement uses TRBV7-9 and TRBJ2-7, with TRBD1 identical over 9 bases. CDR1 is SEHNR and CDR2 is FQNEAQ in the germline V gene (reference sequence). There are 15 residues in the CDR3. The V gene end was trimmed by 5 bases and the J gene end by 1 base; junction bases not matched to a gene: 6. Full variable domain (outside the CDR3, taken from reference TRBV7-9 and TRBJ2-7): DTGVSQNPRHKITKRGQNVTFRCDPISEHNRLYWYRQTLGQGPEFLTYFQNEAQLEKSRLLSDRFSAERPKGSFSTLEIQRTEQGDSAMYLCASSPGQGTSYEQYFGPGTRLTVT.

V is TRBV9 and J is TRBJ2-5; 9 positions agree with TRBD2. Losses at the gene ends were 0 bases for V and 2 bases for J; bases not matched to a gene: 2. Germline V lookup: CDR1 SGDLS, CDR2 YYNGEE. This CDR3 spans 15 amino acids. CDR3 region: CASSVGTSAQETQYF. The CDR3 bases are TGTGCCAGCAGCGTAGGGACTAGCGCACAAGAGACCCAGTACTTC.

With respect to this clone: Since a much larger clone is just one base distant, this may be a read error. The CDR3 end shows no conserved phenylalanine or tryptophan, and so a read error is likely. This sequence joins TRBV7-3 and TRBJ2-7; 10 nucleotides agree with TRBD2. Germline V gene sequence: CDR1 SGHTA, CDR2 FQGTGA. This CDR3 is built from 18 residues. The V gene end was trimmed by 1 base and the J gene end by 4 bases; junction bases not matched to a gene: 13. In DNA form, the CDR3 reads TGTGCCAGCAGCTTAAATTTAGGTGGTCTAGCGGGAGAATACGAGCAGTACCTC. It translates to CASSLNLGGLAGEYEQYL.

The chain carries TRBV11-2 and TRBJ1-3; D is perhaps TRBD1 (5 bases). The CDR3 has 17 residues. Germline lookup yields CDR1 SGHAT and CDR2 FQNNGV. V dropped 1 base and J dropped 0 bases, with 13 bases sitting between them. As DNA, the CDR3 is TGTGCCAGCAGCTTAGTCCGACAGACAGCCTCTGGAAACACCATATATTTT. Its translation is CASSLVRQTASGNTIYF. Full variable domain (remainder filled in from reference TRBV11-2 and TRBJ1-3): EAGVAQSPRYKIIEKRQSVAFWCNPISGHATLYWYQQILGQGPKLLIQFQNNGVVDDSQLPKDRFSAERLKGVDSTLKIQPAKLEDSAVYLCASSLVRQTASGNTIYFGEGSWLTVV.

This rearrangement joins TRBV9 to TRBJ2-1; TRBD2 agrees at 14 bases. The germline V gene has CDR1 SGDLS and CDR2 YYNGEE. V shed 4 bases, J shed 9 bases, and the junction held 6 bases outside the gene matches. The CDR3 has 15 amino acids. CDR3 in amino acids: CASSWGLAGDGEQFF. DNA for the CDR3: TGTGCCAGCAGCTGGGGACTAGCGGGAGACGGTGAGCAGTTCTTC.

This chain uses TRBV30 with TRBJ2-5; a possible D gene is TRBD1 (5 bases). The CDR3 covers 13 residues. V lost 2 bases and J lost 2, with 9 bases in between. The germline V gene encodes CDR1 GTSNPN and CDR2 SVGIG (reference sequence). The CDR3 nucleotides read TGTGCCTGGAGTAAGGGGCTACAAGAGACCCAGTACTTC. Its protein is CAWSKGLQETQYF.

This chain links TRBV5-1 with TRBJ2-1; 9 positions match TRBD2. The germline V gene encodes CDR1 SGHRS and CDR2 YFSETQ. Trimming cost V 0 bases and J 9 bases; bases outside gene matches: 16. CDR3 length: 18 residues. Here the CDR3 DNA reads TGCGCCAGCAGCTTGGGACCATATAGCGGGAGCGGTTCTAGTGAGCAGTTCTTC. This codes for CASSLGPYSGSGSSEQFF.

The genes are TRBV25-1 and TRBJ2-7; TRBD2 matches 10 bases. Trimming cost V 6 bases and J 0 bases; bases outside gene matches: 11. Germline CDR1 MGHDK, CDR2 SYGVNS. CDR3 size: 17 residues. CDR3: CASSGGPSGSISYEQYF. DNA for the CDR3: TGTGCCAGCAGCGGTGGTCCTAGCGGGAGTATCTCCTACGAGCAGTACTTC.

The V call is TRBV19, the J call TRBJ2-7; TRBD1 matches 7 bases. Looked up from germline, CDR1 is LNHDA and CDR2 is SQIVND (reference sequence). This CDR3 comprises 14 residues. Losses at the gene ends were 5 bases for V and 0 bases for J; bases not matched to a gene: 4. The CDR3: CASSVRTGSYEQYF. The CDR3 DNA follows: TGTGCCAGTAGTGTTAGGACAGGCTCCTACGAGCAGTACTTC.

The CDR3 coding sequence is TGTGCCATCAGTGAGGGCGGGGGGGCCACAGATACGCAGTATTTT. Translated: CAISEGGGATDTQYF. The chain carries TRBV10-3 and TRBJ2-3, with TRBD2 matching 9 bases. Germline-derived CDR1 and CDR2 are ENHRY and SYGVKD. CDR3 length: 15 residues. J was trimmed by 2 bases and V by 2 bases; bases with no gene match: 2.

The gene calls are TRBV4-2 and TRBJ2-3; TRBD1 matches at 8 bases. Trimming removed 0 bases from V and 3 bases from J; junction bases left unmatched: 11. Germline CDR1 LGHNA, CDR2 YNFKEQ. This CDR3 is 18 amino acids long. This chain's CDR3 is CASSQDPWDRYWTDTQYF. CDR3 coding DNA: TGTGCCAGCAGCCAAGATCCCTGGGACAGGTATTGGACAGATACGCAGTATTTT.

The chain uses TRBV10-3 and TRBJ2-1, with D maybe TRBD2 (5 bases). Germline V gives CDR1 ENHRY, CDR2 SYGVKD. CDR3 size: 13 residues. V shed 10 bases and J shed 6 bases, with 16 bases lying between them. CDR3 DNA sequence: TGTGCCACCGCCTCCCCCGGGATCAATGAGCAGTTCTTC. It yields the protein CATASPGINEQFF.

This clone has just a few counts. The chain has TRBV7-8 and TRBJ2-1, with 7 bases lining up with TRBD2. Germline V gene data show CDR1 as SGHVS and CDR2 as FQNEAQ. Unmatched junction bases numbered 14, after V lost 8 bases and J lost 10 bases. The CDR3 is made up of 14 amino acids. The CDR3 DNA is TGTGCCAGCGTAGCTGGGAGGGCGGGGACGGAGCAGTTCTTC. Encoded protein: CASVAGRAGTEQFF.

The genes are TRBV6-6 and TRBJ2-7; 8 bases are a match to TRBD2. Trimming cost V 3 bases and J 0 bases; bases outside gene matches: 1. The germline CDR1 and CDR2 sequences are MNHNY and SVGAGI (reference sequence). This CDR3 has 14 residues. The CDR3 DNA is TGTGCCAGCAGTTATCTAGCGGGCTCCTACGAGCAGTACTTC. Residues: CASSYLAGSYEQYF.

The chain couples TRBV27 to TRBJ2-1; 8 bases fit TRBD2. Germline values: CDR1 MNHEY, CDR2 SMNVEV (reference sequence). The J segment lost 4 bases and the V segment lost 4 bases, leaving 15 bases of the junction unmatched. The CDR3 is 18 amino acids. CDR3: CASSSRLPTSGSYNEQFF. CDR3 sequence (DNA): TGTGCCAGCAGTTCCCGTTTGCCTACTAGCGGCTCGTACAATGAGCAGTTCTTC.

V usage is TRBV5-6 and J usage is TRBJ1-2; D unresolved. This CDR3 comprises 13 residues. Trimming took 4 bases from V and 5 from J, leaving 12 bases between them. Per germline, CDR1 SGHDT and CDR2 YYEEEE. In DNA form, the CDR3 reads TGTGCCAGCAGCCCCATTCTTGGATATGGCTACACCTTC. It translates to CASSPILGYGYTF. Full variable domain (missing parts from reference TRBV5-6 and TRBJ1-2): DAGVTQSPTHLIKTRGQQVTLRCSPKSGHDTVSWYQQALGQGPQFIFQYYEEEERQRGNFPDRFSGHQFPNYSSELNVNALLLGDSALYLCASSPILGYGYTFGSGTRLTVV.

The chain employs TRBV5-4 and TRBJ2-1, with 7 nucleotides matching TRBD1. Germline values: CDR1 SGHNT, CDR2 YYREEE (reference sequence). This CDR3 has 12 amino acids. V lost 6 bases and J lost 8; bases outside the gene matches: 5. CDR3 DNA sequence: TGTGCCAGCATGAGGGGGCGGGATGAGCAGTTCTTC. Encoded protein: CASMRGRDEQFF.

V is TRBV4-2 and J is TRBJ2-2; no definite D call. The CDR3 has 15 amino acids. Trimming stripped 0 bases from V and 7 bases from J, with 12 bases between. Germline-derived CDR1 and CDR2 are LGHNA and YNFKEQ. In nucleotides, the CDR3 is TGTGCCAGCAGCCAAGATTTGGGAACCGGCGGGGAGCTGTTTTTT. Its translation: CASSQDLGTGGELFF.

This rearrangement joins TRBV18 to TRBJ2-7, with 9 nucleotides matching TRBD1. CDR1 is KGHSH, CDR2 LQKENI, per germline. The CDR3 is made up of 15 amino acids. Germline trimming cut 0 bases from V and 3 bases from J; bases unmatched to any gene: 3. The DNA of the CDR3 is TGTGCCAGCTCACCACCGGGACAGGGTTTCTACGAGCAGTACTTC. This gives the protein CASSPPGQGFYEQYF.